The 18 T cell receptor beta chains reported below all come from one sample, sequenced in a study of control samples from healthy donors and cancer patients. TCRdb's copy holds only in-frame clones and misses some; the assay was immunoSEQ multiplex PCR. The table shows fewer than 40,000 clones, with roughly 92% occurring only once. The sequenced sample consisted of PBMCs. The receptors were gathered from a man between 35 and 55 years old with colorectal cancer.

The chain joins TRBV5-1 to TRBJ2-5, with 7 bases aligning to TRBD2. Trimming at V came to 3 bases and at J to 1 base, leaving 15 bases not matched to a gene. Germline values: CDR1 SGHRS, CDR2 YFSETQ. This CDR3 region has 18 residues. CDR3 loop: CASSSRPGTTETQETQYF. In nucleotides, the CDR3 is TGCGCCAGCAGCTCAAGGCCCGGGACTACCGAGACCCAAGAGACCCAGTACTTC. The variable domain in full, with the rest retrieved from reference TRBV5-1 and TRBJ2-5, is KAGVTQTPRYLIKTRGQQVTLSCSPISGHRSVSWYQQTPGQGLQFLFEYFSETQRNKGNFPGRFSGRQFSNSRSEMNVSTLELGDSALYLCASSSRPGTTETQETQYFGPGTRLLVL.

The chain uses TRBV5-1 and TRBJ1-6; possible D gene TRBD1, 6 bases. This CDR3 is 14 amino acids long. Germline CDR1 is SGHRS and CDR2 is YFSETQ. Deletions cut 0 bases from V and 15 bases from J, with 16 bases between. In nucleotides, the CDR3 is TGCGCCAGCAGCTTGGAAGCAGACAGGCCCCACCTCCACTTT. Its protein is CASSLEADRPHLHF.

This chain links TRBV9 with TRBJ2-3; D is unclear. The CDR3 runs to 14 residues. V lost 0 bases, J lost 4 bases, and 9 bases lay in between. Germline CDR1 and CDR2: SGDLS and YYNGEE. The CDR3 DNA sequence: TGTGCCAGCAGCGTAGCCCCTCCGGCAGATACGCAGTATTTT. It codes for CASSVAPPADTQYF.

CDR3 loop: CSVAGTNSGETQYF. CDR3 in DNA: TGCAGCGTTGCCGGGACCAATTCAGGGGAGACCCAGTACTTC. The chain is built from TRBV29-1 and TRBJ2-5, with D possibly being TRBD1 or TRBD2 (5 bases each). The CDR3 contains 14 residues. Germline loops: CDR1 SQVTM, CDR2 ANQGSEA. Trimming cost V 4 bases and J 5 bases, with 17 bases left between them.

The chain employs TRBV5-6 and TRBJ1-1; unclear D gene. This CDR3 spans 12 amino acids. Germline values: CDR1 SGHDT, CDR2 YYEEEE. V was pared by 2 bases and J by 7 bases, with 9 bases between. For the CDR3, the DNA is TGTGCCAGCAGCTTTCGCCCGAATGAAGCTTTCTTT. This gives the protein CASSFRPNEAFF.

The chain recombines TRBV2 with TRBJ2-3, with D hard to call. CDR3 length: 14 amino acids. CDR1 and CDR2 (germline): SNHLY, FYNNEI. V lost 2 bases and J lost 3, with 9 bases in between. CDR3: CASSERQATDTQYF. As DNA, the CDR3 is TGTGCCAGCAGTGAACGTCAGGCAACAGATACGCAGTATTTT.

This clone was found a few times. The chain couples TRBV5-1 to TRBJ1-1; D not resolved. CDR1 and CDR2 from the germline V gene are SGHRS and YFSETQ. The CDR3 consists of 14 residues. V lost 1 base and J 5 bases, leaving 12 bases between the germline ends. The DNA for the CDR3 is TGCGCCAGCAGCTTGTTGGTTGGAGGGACTGAAGCTTTCTTT. Its translation: CASSLLVGGTEAFF.

This chain links TRBV29-1 with TRBJ2-4; D ambiguous. Trimming took off 4 bases at V and 0 bases at J, with 10 bases between the two ends. Per germline, CDR1 SQVTM and CDR2 ANQGSEA. CDR3 length: 14 residues. CDR3 sequence: CSVAAVGAKNIQYF. The CDR3 DNA sequence: TGCAGCGTTGCGGCCGTGGGAGCCAAAAACATTCAGTACTTC. Filled out from reference TRBV29-1 and TRBJ2-4, the complete variable domain reads SAVISQKPSRDICQRGTSLTIQCQVDSQVTMMFWYRQQPGQSLTLIATANQGSEATYESGFVIDKFPISRPNLTFSTLTVSNMSPEDSSIYLCSVAAVGAKNIQYFGAGTRLSVL.

The gene calls are TRBV6-5 and TRBJ1-2; tentatively, D is TRBD1 (5 bases). V lost 9 bases, J lost 8 bases, and 22 bases lay in between. CDR1 MNHEY and CDR2 SVGAGI come from the germline V gene. The CDR3 consists of 14 residues. CDR3 residues: CASVGQGGLGGYTF. CDR3 DNA sequence: TGTGCCAGTGTCGGGCAGGGTGGTTTAGGGGGCTACACCTTC.

The chain has TRBV11-1 and TRBJ1-3, with D perhaps TRBD1 (6 bases). The CDR3 has 14 amino acids. From germline, CDR1 is SGHAT and CDR2 FQDESV (reference sequence). Between the trimmed V and J ends, which lost 6 bases and 2 bases, there was a span of 11 bases. CDR3 sequence reads: CASRSTGTGNTIYF. The CDR3, as DNA: TGTGCCAGCAGATCGACAGGAACTGGAAACACCATATATTTT. The complete variable domain, with remaining parts taken from reference TRBV11-1 and TRBJ1-3, reads EAEVAQSPRYKITEKSQAVAFWCDPISGHATLYWYRQILGQGPELLVQFQDESVVDDSQLPKDRFSAERLKGVDSTLKIQPAELGDSAMYLCASRSTGTGNTIYFGEGSWLTVV.

The chain carries TRBV7-8 and TRBJ1-4; D is uncertain. This CDR3 has 15 amino acids. V lost 1 base and J lost 4, with 10 bases in between. CDR1 is SGHVS and CDR2 is FQNEAQ in the germline V gene. The CDR3 DNA is TGTGCCAGCAGCTTAGTTTATGCCAATAATGAAAAACTGTTTTTT. Its protein product is CASSLVYANNEKLFF.

The V gene is TRBV2, the J gene TRBJ2-2; D gene uncertain. CDR3 length: 15 residues. In germline, CDR1 is SNHLY, CDR2 FYNNEI. Trimming pared 5 bases from V and 1 base from J, leaving 11 bases between. CDR3: CASSIENRNTGELFF. CDR3 bases: TGTGCCAGCAGTATTGAAAACAGGAACACCGGGGAGCTGTTTTTT.

The J gene is TRBJ2-7, the V gene TRBV5-4; 10 bases are a match to TRBD2. In germline, CDR1 is SGHNT, CDR2 YYREEE (reference sequence). The CDR3 loop spans 17 amino acids. V trimming: 3 bases; J trimming: 2 bases; junction bases outside the gene matches: 11. CDR3 nucleotides: TGTGCCAGCAGCTCCGGGACTAGCGCGCGTACCACCTACGAGCAGTACTTC. It translates to CASSSGTSARTTYEQYF. The variable domain in full, with the rest retrieved from reference TRBV5-4 and TRBJ2-7, is ETGVTQSPTHLIKTRGQQVTLRCSSQSGHNTVSWYQQALGQGPQFIFQYYREEENGRGNFPPRFSGLQFPNYSSELNVNALELDDSALYLCASSSGTSARTTYEQYFGPGTRLTVT.

This sequence joins TRBV27 and TRBJ2-7, with unresolved D. The V gene lost 4 bases and the J gene lost 5 bases, with 15 bases spanning the gap. Germline lookup yields CDR1 MNHEY and CDR2 SMNVEV (reference sequence). The CDR3 has 14 residues. CDR3 loop: CASSSRSSGNEQYF. DNA of the CDR3: TGTGCCAGCAGTTCCAGGTCCTCCGGCAACGAGCAGTACTTC.

This chain uses TRBV7-9 with TRBJ2-3, with a weak D call TRBD1 (6 bases). The CDR3 is 14 residues long. The germline V gene encodes CDR1 SEHNR and CDR2 FQNEAQ (reference sequence). V was shortened by 5 bases and J by 4 bases, with 13 bases between the two germline ends. The CDR3 DNA follows: TGTGCCAGCAGCGCAGGATCAGGGGCAGATACGCAGTATTTT. This encodes CASSAGSGADTQYF.

The CDR3 reads CASRDTSSNQPQHF. CDR3 bases: TGTGCCAGCAGAGACACCTCTAGCAATCAGCCCCAGCATTTT. The rearrangement uses TRBV2 and TRBJ1-5; D remains unclear. From germline, CDR1 is SNHLY and CDR2 FYNNEI. The CDR3 is 14 residues long. Between the trimmed V and J ends, which lost 6 bases and 0 bases, there was a span of 9 bases.

This rearrangement joins TRBV29-1 to TRBJ2-7, with 8 bases aligning to TRBD2. Germline V gene sequence: CDR1 SQVTM, CDR2 ANQGSEA. With V trimmed by 0 bases and J by 6 bases, 7 bases remained unmatched. This CDR3 spans 14 amino acids. The CDR3 DNA is TGCAGCGTTGAAGAGGGCACCGGGGGGGGCGAGCAGTACTTC. Protein product: CSVEEGTGGGEQYF.

The rearrangement links TRBV6-6 to TRBJ1-2, with 11 bases identical to TRBD1. Germline V lookup: CDR1 MNHNY, CDR2 SVGAGI (reference sequence). There are 15 residues in the CDR3. V lost 4 bases to trimming and J lost 7 bases; unmatched junction nucleotides: 8. This CDR3 reads CASSFGQGAFGGYTF. CDR3 coding DNA: TGTGCCAGCAGTTTTGGACAGGGGGCTTTTGGTGGCTACACCTTC.